This T cell receptor (beta chain) was sequenced during a study of blood T cell repertoires in COVID-19 (dated by TCRdb to the early 2020s). Study-wide context: Collaborator samples came from the United States, Italy and Spain and covered acute and convalescent phases of COVID-19. The material from the prospective study consisted of cDNA or gDNA derived from T cells, B-cell-depleted T cells, or PBMCs. Deeply sampled blood TCRbeta repertoires from subjects exposed to, actively infected with, or recovered from COVID-19 were included in the dataset. A freely available public database, intended as a resource for researchers studying the immune response to SARS-CoV-2, is where the repertoires were released. Samples came from the ongoing ImmuneRACE study (first 160 participants) plus 1,254 subjects from 6 global collaborators. Sample metadata almost always included a de-identified subject ID, COVID-19 status, age in years and sex. Where available, HLA class I and class II types were obtained from metadata supplied by the sample provider rather than from assay-based typing. Beyond this particular receptor, the publication reports: Clinical and demographic metadata were provided uncurated, with the amount varying by source and participant.

On this clone: Its antigen remains undetermined. There are no base qualities to consult, and no much larger clone falls within one base.

The collaborating institutions used their own protocols to collect whole blood in K2EDTA tubes. For TCRbeta analysis, collaborator samples were shipped as frozen whole blood, as isolated PBMCs, or as DNA extracted from either sample type. Relative to germline, V is 3 bases shorter and J is 3 bases shorter, with 14 bases between their ends. From its cysteine to its phenylalanine, the CDR3 spans 15 amino acids. Just the 45-base CDR3 DNA is kept, in frame starting at base 1. CDR1 SGHVS and CDR2 FNYEAQ are derived from the germline V gene. The immunoSEQ Assay, a bias-controlled multiplex PCR, was used to amplify TCRbeta CDR3 regions from genomic DNA. The authors' analysis ran thus. The number of nucleated cells in each sample was estimated by amplification of reference gene primers within the assay. To quantify the absolute abundance of each unique TCRbeta CDR3 rearrangement, sequence reads were collapsed and filtered. Productive Simpson clonality was computed per sample as the square root of Simpson's diversity index over productive rearrangements. Held by TCRdb, this immuneACCESS table contains in-frame sequences only and omits some clones. Under half of the omission traces to an unresolved V gene where checked; the cause of the rest is unknown. V, J and clone size are taken as reported in that table, and D and trimming were inferred from the DNA itself. Across this sample there are about 150,000 clones, with roughly 72% seen only once. The ten largest clonotypes hold 3.7% of the sample.

The TCR comes from a woman of 80 years or more with acute or convalescent COVID-19. The sequence joins TRBV7-6 to TRBJ1-1; the D gene is perhaps TRBD1, from 5 matching bases. The sample comprised peripheral blood. The CDR3 protein: CASSLRFGGDTEAFF. The DNA sequence is TGTGCCAGCAGCTTGAGGTTTGGAGGGGACACTGAAGCTTTCTTT.